This T cell receptor (beta chain) was observed in a study of kidney transplant recipient with SARS-CoV-2 infection. The table lists this clonotype with many counts. In TCRdb, the reads were re-called with MiXCR into one record per CDR3 protein. The data contain about 250,000 distinct CDR3 sequences, less than 35% of them singletons. This CDR3 is built from 17 residues. V was cut by 2 bases and J by 2 bases, with 13 bases left in between. Looked up from germline, CDR1 is MNHEY and CDR2 is SVGAGI. The chain recombines TRBV6-5 with TRBJ2-6; D may be TRBD1 or TRBD2 (5 bases each). This TCR came from a young adult male patient who had COVID-19 and was a kidney transplant recipient. Among the T cells, some may be from the graft donor. Sequences were derived from a blood sample, sampled at baseline and between days 110 and 120 from a kidney transplant recipient. The CDR3: CASSYDPQGAGANVLTF. CDR3 bases: TGTGCCAGCAGTTACGACCCCCAGGGAGCTGGGGCCAACGTCCTGACTTTC.